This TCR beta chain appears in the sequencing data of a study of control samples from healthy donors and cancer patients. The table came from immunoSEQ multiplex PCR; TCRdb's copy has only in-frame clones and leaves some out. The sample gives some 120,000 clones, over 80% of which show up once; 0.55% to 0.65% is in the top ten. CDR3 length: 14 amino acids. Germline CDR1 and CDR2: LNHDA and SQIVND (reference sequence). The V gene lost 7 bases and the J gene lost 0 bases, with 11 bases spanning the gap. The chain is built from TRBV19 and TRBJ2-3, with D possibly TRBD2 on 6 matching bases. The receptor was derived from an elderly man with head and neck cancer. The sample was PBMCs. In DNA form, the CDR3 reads TGTGCCAGTACCCTGAGCGGGAGCACAGATACGCAGTATTTT. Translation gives CASTLSGSTDTQYF.